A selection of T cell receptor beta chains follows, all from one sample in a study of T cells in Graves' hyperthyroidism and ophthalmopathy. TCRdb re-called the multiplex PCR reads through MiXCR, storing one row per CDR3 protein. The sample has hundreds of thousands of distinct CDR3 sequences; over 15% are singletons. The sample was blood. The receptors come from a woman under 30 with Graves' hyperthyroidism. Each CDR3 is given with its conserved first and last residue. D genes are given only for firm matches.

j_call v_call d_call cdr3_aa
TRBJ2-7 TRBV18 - CASSPFVQDEQYF
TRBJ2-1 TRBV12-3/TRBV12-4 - CASRGDLALRNNEQFF
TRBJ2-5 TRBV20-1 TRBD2 CSGRLAGPETQYF
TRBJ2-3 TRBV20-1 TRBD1 CSAQDRVGHTQYF
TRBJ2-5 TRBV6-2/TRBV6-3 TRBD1 CASTDQGGEETQYF
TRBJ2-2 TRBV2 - CASSERVSWGRRELFF
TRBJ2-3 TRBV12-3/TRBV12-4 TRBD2 CASSFRALSGRAGKSDTQYF
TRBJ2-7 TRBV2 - CASVERAGSYEQYF
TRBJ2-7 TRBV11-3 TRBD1 CASWGQGENEQYF
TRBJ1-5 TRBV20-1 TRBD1 CSAERGRQPQHF
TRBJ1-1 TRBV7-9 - CAGSLGVGGFTEAFF
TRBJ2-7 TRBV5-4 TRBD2 CASSSRLAASSYEQYF
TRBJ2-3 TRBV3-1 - CASSLTGAGIRTSTDTQYF
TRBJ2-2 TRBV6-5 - CASSYSEPRNTGELFF
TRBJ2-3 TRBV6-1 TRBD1 CAKDRGCTDTQYF
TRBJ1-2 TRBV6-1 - CASSDRIYGYTF
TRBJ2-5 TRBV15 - CATSRDPRGLETQYF
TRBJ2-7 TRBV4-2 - CASSRRGTRLYEQYF